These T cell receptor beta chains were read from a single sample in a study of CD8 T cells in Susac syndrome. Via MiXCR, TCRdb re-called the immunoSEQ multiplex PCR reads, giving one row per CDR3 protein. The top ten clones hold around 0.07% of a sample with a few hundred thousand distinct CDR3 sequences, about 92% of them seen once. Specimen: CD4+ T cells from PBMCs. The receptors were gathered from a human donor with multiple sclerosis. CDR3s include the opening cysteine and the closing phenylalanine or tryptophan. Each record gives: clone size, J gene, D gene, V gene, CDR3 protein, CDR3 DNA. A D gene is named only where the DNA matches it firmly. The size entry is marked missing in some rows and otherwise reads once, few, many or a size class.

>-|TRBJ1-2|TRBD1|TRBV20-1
CSATRDRGSDGYTF
TGCAGTGCTACGAGGGACAGGGGTTCGGATGGCTACACCTTC
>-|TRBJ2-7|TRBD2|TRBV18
CASSPDLAGSYEQYF
TGTGCCAGCTCACCAGACCTAGCGGGCTCCTACGAGCAGTACTTC
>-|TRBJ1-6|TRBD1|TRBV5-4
CASTRQGAQSPLHF
TGTGCCAGCACCAGGCAGGGGGCCCAATCACCCCTCCACTTT
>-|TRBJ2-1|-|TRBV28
CASTTLAGREWGNNEQFF
TGTGCCAGCACCACCCTGGCGGGCAGGGAGTGGGGCAACAATGAGCAGTTCTTC
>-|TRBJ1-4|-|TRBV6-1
CASNRLGANEKLFF
TGTGCCAGCAACAGGCTCGGTGCTAATGAAAAACTGTTTTTT
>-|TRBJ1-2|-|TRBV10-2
CASGGTMGKGYTF
TGCGCCAGCGGGGGTACTATGGGGAAGGGCTACACCTTC
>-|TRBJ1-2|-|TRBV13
CASSLHIRTGGYTF
TGTGCCAGCAGCTTACACATCCGCACCGGGGGCTACACCTTC
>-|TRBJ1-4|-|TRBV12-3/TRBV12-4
CASSLTPGEKLFF
TGTGCCAGCAGTTTAACCCCCGGGGAAAAACTGTTTTTT
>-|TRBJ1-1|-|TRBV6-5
CASSYSDPLGLNTEAFF
TGTGCCAGCAGTTACTCGGACCCTCTGGGCCTGAACACTGAAGCTTTCTTT
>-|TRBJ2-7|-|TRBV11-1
CASSLNSEVVYEQYF
TGTGCCAGCAGCTTAAACAGCGAGGTGGTATACGAGCAGTACTTC
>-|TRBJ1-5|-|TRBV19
CASSIQENTQPQHF
TGTGCCAGTAGTATTCAGGAGAACACTCAGCCCCAGCATTTT
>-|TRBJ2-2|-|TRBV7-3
CASSPTARGTGELFF
TGTGCCAGCAGCCCGACCGCGAGAGGGACCGGGGAGCTGTTTTTT
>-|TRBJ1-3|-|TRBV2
CASSVRQASGNTIYF
TGTGCCAGCAGTGTCCGGCAGGCCTCTGGAAACACCATATATTTT
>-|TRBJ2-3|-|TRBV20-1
CSAEPTDTQYF
TGCAGTGCTGAGCCCACAGATACGCAGTATTTT
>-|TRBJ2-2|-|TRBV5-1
CASSLDGDTGELFF
TGCGCCAGCAGCTTGGACGGGGACACCGGGGAGCTGTTTTTT
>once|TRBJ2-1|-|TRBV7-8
CASSLGGLSNEQFF
TGTGCCAGCAGCTTAGGAGGGCTATCGAATGAGCAGTTCTTC
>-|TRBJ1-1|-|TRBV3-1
CASTQAAGTEAFF
TGTGCCAGCACCCAGGCGGCCGGCACTGAAGCTTTCTTT
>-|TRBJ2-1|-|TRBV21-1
CASSKVNGRSFYNEQFF
TGTGCCAGCAGCAAAGTTAACGGACGGAGTTTTTACAATGAGCAGTTCTTC
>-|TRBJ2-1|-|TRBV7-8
CASSLGRADNEQFF
TGTGCCAGCAGCTTAGGTCGCGCAGACAATGAGCAGTTCTTC
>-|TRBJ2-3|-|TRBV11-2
CASSTRVTDTQYF
TGTGCCAGCAGCACCCGGGTAACAGATACGCAGTATTTT
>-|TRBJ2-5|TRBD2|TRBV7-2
CASSRSGRGRETQYF
TGTGCCAGCAGCAGGAGCGGGAGGGGCAGGGAGACCCAGTACTTC
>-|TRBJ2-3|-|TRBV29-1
CSAGRGTDTQYF
TGCAGCGCGGGACGAGGGACAGATACGCAGTATTTT
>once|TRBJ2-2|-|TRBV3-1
CASSQAWGVDTGELFF
TGTGCCAGCAGCCAAGCATGGGGTGTGGACACCGGGGAGCTGTTTTTT